This T cell receptor beta chain was documented in a study of cytomegalovirus exposure and HLA in healthy donors. Per the germline V gene, CDR1 is SGHTA and CDR2 is FQGNSA. This CDR3 region has 14 residues. Trimming took 5 bases from V and 4 from J; bases not matched to a gene: 2. Use of 60 Vbeta and 13 Jbeta primers characterized the PCR. Clones were sequenced by immunoSEQ multiplex PCR, and TCRdb holds only the in-frame ones, with some missing. The sample lists approximately 89,000 clones; 77% were seen once. Specimen: PBMCs. This receptor was obtained from a young man in good health and CMV-seronegative. The chain joins TRBV7-2 to TRBJ2-5; TRBD2 matches at 12 bases. The CDR3 DNA reads as TGTGCCAGCAGCCTGACTAGCGGGAGAGAGACCCAGTACTTC. Translating gives CASSLTSGRETQYF.